The source of this T cell receptor beta chain is a study of beta chain features in type 1 diabetes. Study details: Age and gender were similar between patients and healthy donors, as were cell yields. Findings and caveats of the study: Researchers reported that naive, central memory and Treg TCRB repertoires appeared more similar in patients than in healthy donors. The study found moderately but significantly shorter TCRB CDR3s in all four CD4+ subsets of Type 1 diabetes patients. PCR, the amplification step, might favor shorter templates, equally in patients and controls.

Comment on this clone: Antigen: not known. This same CDR3 is encoded by further DNA sequences in the sample.

The authors reverse transcribed all of the isolated RNA, so sequencing captured expressed TCRB transcripts. The protocol was immunoSEQ multiplex PCR, while the TCRdb copy is restricted to in-frame clones and leaves out a portion. This table has 600,000 to 700,000 clones, 9.5% to 15% appearing once. Per germline, CDR1 MDHEN and CDR2 SYDVKM. With 2 bases removed from V and 1 base from J, the gap between germline ends came to 3 bases. This CDR3 has 12 residues. The rearrangement joins TRBV28 to TRBJ2-7; D unclear. What was sequenced was naive CD4+ T cells from blood. The receptor's source is a man aged 25 to 40 with type 1 diabetes. The DNA for the CDR3 is TGTGCCAGCAGTTTAGGTTCCTACGAGCAGTACTTC. Protein sequence: CASSLGSYEQYF.